This T cell receptor beta chain was recorded in a study of post-analysis software for immune sequencing data. About this clonotype: Its specificity is unknown.

Germline CDR1 DFQATT, CDR2 SNEGSKA (reference sequence). The CDR3 runs to 12 residues. V lost 0 bases and J lost 11; bases outside the gene matches: 4. Libraries were made from TCR beta cDNA, and they carried unique molecular identifiers. TCRdb reprocessed the PCR reads via MiXCR and lists one record per CDR3 protein. The sample carries about 770,000 distinct CDR3 sequences, 35% to 55% recorded once. Notes on the study in general: By F measure, strong co-clustering occurred among samples prepared in the same batch. For normalized Chao1 diversity, multiple sclerosis patients scored significantly lower than controls did. Among five TRBV segments more frequent in patients than controls were TRBV5-6, TRBV5-1 and TRBV20-1.

Sequencing was performed on blood. The chain combines TRBV20-1 with TRBJ1-5; 7 nucleotides match TRBD1. The receptor was derived from a girl aged 10 to 17 with multiple sclerosis. The CDR3 sequence is CSARDKGTAQHF. The CDR3, as DNA: TGCAGTGCTAGAGATAAGGGGACAGCCCAGCATTTT.